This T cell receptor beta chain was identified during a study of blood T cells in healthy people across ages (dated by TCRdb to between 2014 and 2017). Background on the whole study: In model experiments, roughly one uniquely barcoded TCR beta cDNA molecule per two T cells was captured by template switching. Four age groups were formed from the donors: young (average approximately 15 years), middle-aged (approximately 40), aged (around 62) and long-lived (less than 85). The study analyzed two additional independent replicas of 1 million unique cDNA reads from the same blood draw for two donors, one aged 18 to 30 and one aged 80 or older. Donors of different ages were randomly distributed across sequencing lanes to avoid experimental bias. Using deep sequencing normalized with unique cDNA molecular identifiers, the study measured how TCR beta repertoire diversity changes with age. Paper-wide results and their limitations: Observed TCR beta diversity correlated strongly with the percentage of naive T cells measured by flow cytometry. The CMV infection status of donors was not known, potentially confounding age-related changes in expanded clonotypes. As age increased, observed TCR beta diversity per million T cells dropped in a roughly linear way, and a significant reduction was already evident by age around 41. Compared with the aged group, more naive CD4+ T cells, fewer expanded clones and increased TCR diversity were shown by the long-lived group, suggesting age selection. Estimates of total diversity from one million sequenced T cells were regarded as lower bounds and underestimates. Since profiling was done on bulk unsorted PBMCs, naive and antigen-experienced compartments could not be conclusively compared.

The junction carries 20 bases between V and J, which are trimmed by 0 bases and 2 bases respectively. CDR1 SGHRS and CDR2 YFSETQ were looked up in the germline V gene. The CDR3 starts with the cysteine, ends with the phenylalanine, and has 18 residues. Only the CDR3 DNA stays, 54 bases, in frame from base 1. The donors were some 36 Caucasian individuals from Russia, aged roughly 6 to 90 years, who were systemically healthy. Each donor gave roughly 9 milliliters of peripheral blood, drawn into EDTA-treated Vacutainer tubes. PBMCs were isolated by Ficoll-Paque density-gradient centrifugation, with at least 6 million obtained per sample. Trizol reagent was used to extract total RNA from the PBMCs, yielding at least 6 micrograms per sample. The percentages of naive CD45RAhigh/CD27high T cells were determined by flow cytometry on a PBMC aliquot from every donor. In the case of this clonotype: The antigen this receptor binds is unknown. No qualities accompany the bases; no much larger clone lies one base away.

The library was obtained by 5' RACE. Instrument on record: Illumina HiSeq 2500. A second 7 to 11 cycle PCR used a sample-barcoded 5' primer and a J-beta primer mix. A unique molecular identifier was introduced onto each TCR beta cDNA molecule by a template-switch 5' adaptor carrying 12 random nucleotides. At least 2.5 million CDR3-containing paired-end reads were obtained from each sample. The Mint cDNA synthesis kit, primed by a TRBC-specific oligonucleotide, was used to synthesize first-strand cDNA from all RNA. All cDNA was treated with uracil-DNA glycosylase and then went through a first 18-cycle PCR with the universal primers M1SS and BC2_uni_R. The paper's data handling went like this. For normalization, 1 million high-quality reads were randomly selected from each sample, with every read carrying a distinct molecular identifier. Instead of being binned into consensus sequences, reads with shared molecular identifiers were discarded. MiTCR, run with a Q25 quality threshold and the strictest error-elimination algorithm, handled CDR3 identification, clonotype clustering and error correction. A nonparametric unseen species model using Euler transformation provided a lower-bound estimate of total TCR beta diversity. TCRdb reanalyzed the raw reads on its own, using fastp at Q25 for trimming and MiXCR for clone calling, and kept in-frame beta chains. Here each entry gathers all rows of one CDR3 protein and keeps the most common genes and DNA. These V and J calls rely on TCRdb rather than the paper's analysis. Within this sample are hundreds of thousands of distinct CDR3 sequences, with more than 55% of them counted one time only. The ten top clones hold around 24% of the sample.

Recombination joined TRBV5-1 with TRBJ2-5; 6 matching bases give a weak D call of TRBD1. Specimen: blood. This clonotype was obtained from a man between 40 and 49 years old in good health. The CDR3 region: CASSLGTAVQPRQETQYF. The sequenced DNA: TGCGCCAGCAGCTTGGGGACAGCCGTACAACCGCGACAAGAGACCCAGTACTTC.